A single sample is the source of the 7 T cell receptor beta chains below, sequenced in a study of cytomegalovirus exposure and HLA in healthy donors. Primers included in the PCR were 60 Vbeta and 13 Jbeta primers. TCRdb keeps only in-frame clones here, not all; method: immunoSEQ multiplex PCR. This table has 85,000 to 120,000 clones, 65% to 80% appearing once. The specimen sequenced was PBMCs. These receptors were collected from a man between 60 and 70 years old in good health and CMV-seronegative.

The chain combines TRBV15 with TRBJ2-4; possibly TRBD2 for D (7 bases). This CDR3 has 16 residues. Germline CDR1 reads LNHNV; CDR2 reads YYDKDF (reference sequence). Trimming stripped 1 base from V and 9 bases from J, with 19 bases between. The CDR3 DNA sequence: TGTGCCACCAGCAGAGGGAACGTGGGGGGGCGCGGCATTCAGTACTTC. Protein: CATSRGNVGGRGIQYF.

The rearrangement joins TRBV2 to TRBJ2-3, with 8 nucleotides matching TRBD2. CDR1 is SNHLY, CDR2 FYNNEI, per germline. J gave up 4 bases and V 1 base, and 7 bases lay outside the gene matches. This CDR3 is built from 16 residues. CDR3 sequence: CASSEGAGGLADTQYF. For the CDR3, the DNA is TGTGCCAGCAGTGAAGGGGCGGGGGGCCTAGCAGATACGCAGTATTTT.

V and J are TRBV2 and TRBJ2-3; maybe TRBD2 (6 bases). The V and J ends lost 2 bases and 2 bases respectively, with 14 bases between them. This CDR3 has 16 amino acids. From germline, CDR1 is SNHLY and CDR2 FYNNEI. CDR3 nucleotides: TGTGCCAGCAGTGAATCCCCTAGCGCAGACACAGATACGCAGTATTTT. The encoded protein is CASSESPSADTDTQYF.

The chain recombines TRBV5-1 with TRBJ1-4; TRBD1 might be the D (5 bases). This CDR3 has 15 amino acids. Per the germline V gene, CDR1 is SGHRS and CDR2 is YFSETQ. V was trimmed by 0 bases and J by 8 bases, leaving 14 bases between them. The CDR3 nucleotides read TGCGCCAGCAGCTTGGAGGGCAGGGCGGGAGAAAAACTGTTTTTT. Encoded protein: CASSLEGRAGEKLFF. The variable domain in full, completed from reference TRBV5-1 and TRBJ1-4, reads KAGVTQTPRYLIKTRGQQVTLSCSPISGHRSVSWYQQTPGQGLQFLFEYFSETQRNKGNFPGRFSGRQFSNSRSEMNVSTLELGDSALYLCASSLEGRAGEKLFFGSGTQLSVL.

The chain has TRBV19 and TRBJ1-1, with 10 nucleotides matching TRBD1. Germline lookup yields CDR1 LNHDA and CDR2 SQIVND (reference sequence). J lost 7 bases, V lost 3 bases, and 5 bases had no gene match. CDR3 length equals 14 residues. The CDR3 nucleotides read TGTGCCAGTAGTATCAGACAGGGGGCTATTGAAGCTTTCTTT. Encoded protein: CASSIRQGAIEAFF.

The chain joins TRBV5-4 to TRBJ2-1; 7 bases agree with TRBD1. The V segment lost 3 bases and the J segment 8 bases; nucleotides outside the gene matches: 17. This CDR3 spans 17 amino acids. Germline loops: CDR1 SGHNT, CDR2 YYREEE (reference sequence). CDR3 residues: CASSSGGGAGKDHEQFF. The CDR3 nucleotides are TGTGCCAGCAGCTCAGGGGGTGGGGCAGGGAAGGATCATGAGCAGTTCTTC.

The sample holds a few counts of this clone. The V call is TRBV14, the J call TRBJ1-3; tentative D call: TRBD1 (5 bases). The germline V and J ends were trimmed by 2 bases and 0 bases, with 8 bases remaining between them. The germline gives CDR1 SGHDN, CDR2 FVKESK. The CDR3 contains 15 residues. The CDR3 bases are TGTGCCAGCAGCCAACTGGGACTCTCTGGAAACACCATATATTTT. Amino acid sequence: CASSQLGLSGNTIYF.